The rows below give T cell receptor beta chains drawn from one sample of a study of beta chain features in type 1 diabetes. Sequenced by immunoSEQ multiplex PCR; TCRdb stores in-frame clones only, minus some. The sample has roughly 180,000 clones, 13% seen once. The specimen sequenced was central memory CD4+ T cells from blood. The source of these receptors is a young woman in good health. The conserved cysteine and the conserved F or W are not part of the CDR3 here.

v_call: TRBV28
j_call: TRBJ2-7
cdr3_length: 14
cdr3_aa: ASRIGASGRLYEQY

v_call: TRBV11-2
j_call: TRBJ2-1
cdr3_length: 13
cdr3_aa: ASGRGRGGHNEQF

v_call: TRBV7-2
j_call: TRBJ2-1
cdr3_length: 11
cdr3_aa: ASSDYLAPPGF

v_call: TRBV6-5
j_call: TRBJ2-5
cdr3_length: 12
cdr3_aa: ASTKQGGLATQY

v_call: TRBV7-2
j_call: TRBJ2-6
cdr3_length: 13
cdr3_aa: ASSLVSSGANVLT

v_call: TRBV19
j_call: TRBJ1-1
cdr3_length: 13
cdr3_aa: ASSVGYRANTEAF

v_call: TRBV11-2
j_call: TRBJ2-3
cdr3_length: 14
cdr3_aa: ASSLGGYSSTDTQY

v_call: TRBV7-9
j_call: .
cdr3_length: 13
cdr3_aa: ASSLGTSGTYEQY

v_call: TRBV6-5
j_call: TRBJ2-2
cdr3_length: 13
cdr3_aa: ASSYDGSNTGELF

v_call: TRBV11-1
j_call: TRBJ2-1
cdr3_length: 13
cdr3_aa: ASSRTSGRGSEQF

v_call: TRBV19
j_call: TRBJ1-2
cdr3_length: 9
cdr3_aa: ASGGNYGYT

v_call: TRBV29-1
j_call: TRBJ1-1
cdr3_length: 11
cdr3_aa: SVESHRQPEAF